This TCR beta chain was captured by sequencing in a study of vaccination and CD4 T cells after COVID-19 (dated by TCRdb to between 2021 and 2024). Some background on the complete study: SARS-CoV-2 positivity had been established in the convalescent patients by nasal swab PCR, and mild disease was recorded in about 9 of these patients and severe disease in one. Six males and four females were included in the convalescent cohort, with two Hispanic individuals, seven Caucasians, two Asians and one multiracial person represented. Each participant got two doses of either the Pfizer-BioNTech BNT162b2 vaccine (n=8) or the Moderna mRNA-1273 vaccine (n=2). Post-COVID blood samples from convalescent patients were collected a median of roughly 100 days after diagnosis, with a range of about 35 to 161 days. Post-vaccine blood samples were taken a median of approximately 70 days after the second vaccine dose, with a range of roughly 14 to 241 days. For stimulating the cultures, overlapping spike peptide pools were used, derived from SARS-CoV-2 as well as from the common cold coronaviruses HCoV-NL63, HCoV-OC43 and HCoV-229E. As controls, cultures received a CEFX viral epitope pool (the positive control), an HIV-1 Nef peptide pool (the negative control), or no peptide at all. In roughly 11 COVID-19 convalescent patients and several infection-naive healthy vaccine recipients, the spike-specific CD4+ TCR repertoire before mRNA vaccination was compared with the repertoire after mRNA vaccination.

The library was built by means of PCR. DNA from cultured CD4+ T cells was subjected to TCR sequencing with the Oncomine TCR Beta short-read assay at the Johns Hopkins FTIC core. The QIAamp micro DNA kit was used to extract genomic DNA from the cultured CD4+ T cells. Oncomine TCR Beta libraries from cultured CD4+ T cells were pooled using unique dual indexes and sequenced on an Illumina iSeq 100. Processing in the source paper ran as follows. Non-productive sequences were removed, and CDR3s not starting with C, not ending with F or W, or shorter than 7 amino acids were discarded. Antigen-specific clonotypes were identified with the MANAFEST web application by comparing peptide-stimulated wells with reference and other culture wells. Positive clones required FDR below 0.05, an odds ratio above 5, and productive frequency above 0.1% in at least two of three replicate wells. Cross-reactive clonotypes were defined as significantly expanded in both SARS-CoV-2 spike wells and at least one common cold coronavirus spike condition. Levenshtein distances (stringdist) and unrooted phylogenetic trees (ape) in R version 3.6.1 were used to assess CDR3 homology. TCRdb reprocessing: public reads trimmed at Q25 with fastp, clones called with MiXCR, in-frame beta chains kept. Identical CDR3 proteins give one entry, which carries the most common genes and DNA. TCRdb, not the original authors, processed these V and J calls. For this sample the table gives roughly 8,000 distinct CDR3 sequences, of which approximately 50% were detected only once. The ten largest make up about 20% of the sample.

In the case of this clonotype: This clone's antigen is unknown. No base qualities exist here, and no much larger clone lies one base off it.

The sample's treatment or condition, from its label and the paper: approximately nine-day PBMC culture with coronavirus spike peptide pools or control peptides (ViraFEST assay). The study used the ViraFEST assay, which expanded antigen-specific T cells with peptide pools and then identified expanded clonotypes by TCR sequencing. The positive SARS-CoV-2 PCR tests of the convalescent patients were dated from March to December 2020, before the Alpha, Beta and Delta variants emerged in the United States. Each well held some 2 million PBMCs cultured in IMDM containing approximately 5% human AB serum and 10 IU/ml IL-2, with 10 ug/ml peptide pools added. Half of the culture medium was replaced with fresh IL-2-containing medium on days 3 and 7. Once the cells had been in culture for over nine days, the EasySep CD4+ T cell isolation kit was used to isolate CD4+ T cells by negative selection. Ficoll-Paque Plus gradient centrifugation was used to isolate PBMCs from whole blood, and the isolated PBMCs were then either used fresh or cryopreserved at -140C. Triplicate wells were generally used for each culture condition.

V was cut back by 4 bases and J by 4 bases, leaving a gap of 10 bases between them. CDR1 and CDR2, per the germline V gene, are SGHTA and FQGNSA. From the cysteine up to the phenylalanine, the CDR3 has a length of 13 residues. Kept here is only the CDR3 DNA, which spans 39 bases and is read in frame from base 1. What the study reported, not specific to this receptor: In convalescent patients, a median about 84% of post-vaccine SARS-CoV-2-reactive clones were detected only after vaccination, and vaccine-specific priming was suggested by this finding. Although the median number of SARS-CoV-2-reactive clonotypes went up from approximately 20 after infection to about 38 after vaccination, the increase was not significant. The study included relatively few convalescent patients and did not analyze early timepoints after natural infection. In convalescent patients, nearly all vaccine-specific clones (304 of 307) were found to be mono-reactive for SARS-CoV-2 spike rather than cross-reactive with common cold coronaviruses.

The receptor's source is a human donor who had recovered from COVID-19. Sequencing used CD4+ T cells from blood, cultured in vitro. The chain joins TRBV7-2 to TRBJ1-2; the D gene assignment is ambiguous. The bases are TGTGCCAGCAGCTCAGCCACCTCCTATGGCTACACCTTC. Its product reads: CASSSATSYGYTF.